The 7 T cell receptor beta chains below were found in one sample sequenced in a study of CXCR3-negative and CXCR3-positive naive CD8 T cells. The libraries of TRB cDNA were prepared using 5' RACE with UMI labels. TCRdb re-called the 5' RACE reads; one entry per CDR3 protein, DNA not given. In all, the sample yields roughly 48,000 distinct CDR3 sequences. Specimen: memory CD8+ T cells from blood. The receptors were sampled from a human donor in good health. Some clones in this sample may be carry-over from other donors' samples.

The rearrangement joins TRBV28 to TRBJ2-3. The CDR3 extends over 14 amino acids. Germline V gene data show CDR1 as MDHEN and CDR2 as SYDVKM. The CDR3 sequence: CASSLLGSTDTQYF.

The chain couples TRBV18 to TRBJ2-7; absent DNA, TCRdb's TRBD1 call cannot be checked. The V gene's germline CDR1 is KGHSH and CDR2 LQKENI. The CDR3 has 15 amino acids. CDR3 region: CASSPLGTVSYEQYF.

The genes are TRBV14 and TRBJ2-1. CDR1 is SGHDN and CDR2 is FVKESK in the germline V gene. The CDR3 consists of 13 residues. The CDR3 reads CASSVSIYNEQFF.

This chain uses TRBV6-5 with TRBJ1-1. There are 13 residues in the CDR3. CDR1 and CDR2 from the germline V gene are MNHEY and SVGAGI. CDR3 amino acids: CASSEAGNTEAFF.

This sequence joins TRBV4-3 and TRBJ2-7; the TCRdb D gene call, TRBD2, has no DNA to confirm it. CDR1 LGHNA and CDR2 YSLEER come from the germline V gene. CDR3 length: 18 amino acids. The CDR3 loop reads CASSQEGRLAGPSYEQYF.

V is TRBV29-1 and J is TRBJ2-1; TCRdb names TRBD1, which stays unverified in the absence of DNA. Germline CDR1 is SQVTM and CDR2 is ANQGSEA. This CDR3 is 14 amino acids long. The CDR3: CSAEGTGQYNEQFF.

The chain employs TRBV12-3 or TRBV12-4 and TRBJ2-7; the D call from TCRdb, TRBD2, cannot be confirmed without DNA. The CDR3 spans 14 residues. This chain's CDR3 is CASSLKGPTYEQYF.